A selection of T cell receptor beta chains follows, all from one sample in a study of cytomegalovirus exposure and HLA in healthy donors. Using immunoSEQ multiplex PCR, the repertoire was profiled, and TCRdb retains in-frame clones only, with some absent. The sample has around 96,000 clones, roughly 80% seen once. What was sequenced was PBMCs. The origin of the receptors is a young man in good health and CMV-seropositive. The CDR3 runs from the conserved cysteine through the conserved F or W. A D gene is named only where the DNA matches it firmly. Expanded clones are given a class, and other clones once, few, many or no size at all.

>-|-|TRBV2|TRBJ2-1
TGTGCCAGCAGTGAAGCGGGCGCAAATGAGCAGTTCTTC
CASSEAGANEQFF
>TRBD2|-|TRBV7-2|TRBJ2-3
TGTGCCAGCAGCTTAGTGCGGGGGGGGGATACGCAGTATTTT
CASSLVRGGDTQYF
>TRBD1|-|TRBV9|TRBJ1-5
TGTGCCAGCAGCGTAGAGGGGGGAGGACAGGGGGTAGATCAGCCCCAGCATTTT
CASSVEGGGQGVDQPQHF
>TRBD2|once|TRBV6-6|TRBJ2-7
TGTGCCAGCAGTTACTCTAGCGGGGTCTACGAGCAGTACTTC
CASSYSSGVYEQYF
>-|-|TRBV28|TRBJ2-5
TGTGCCAGCAGTGTTACTGGGCCATTAGAGACCCAGTACTTC
CASSVTGPLETQYF
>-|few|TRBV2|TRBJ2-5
TGTGCCAGCAGTAGCCCGGGACTAGAGACCCAGTACTTC
CASSSPGLETQYF
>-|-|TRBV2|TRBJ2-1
TGTGCCAGCAGTGAGGGGGCGTCCTCCTACAATGAGCAGTTCTTC
CASSEGASSYNEQFF
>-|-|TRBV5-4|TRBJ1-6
TGTGCCAGCAGCTCTTCAGCAGGGGATTCACCCCTCCACTTT
CASSSSAGDSPLHF
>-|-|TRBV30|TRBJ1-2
TGTGCCTGGAAACAGGGTTACGGCTACACCTTC
CAWKQGYGYTF
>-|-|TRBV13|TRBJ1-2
TGTGCCAGCAGCTTAGTTCAGGGGTTATATGGCTACACCTTC
CASSLVQGLYGYTF
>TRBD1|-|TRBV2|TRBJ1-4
TGTGCCAGCAGACAAGACAGGGCAACTAATGAAAAACTGTTTTTT
CASRQDRATNEKLFF
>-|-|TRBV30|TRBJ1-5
TGTGCCTGGAGTGTATCAGGCAATCAGCCCCAGCATTTT
CAWSVSGNQPQHF
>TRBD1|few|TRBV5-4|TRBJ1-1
TGTGCCAGCAGCGCTCGACAGGGCCTTCCACCTGAAGCTTTCTTT
CASSARQGLPPEAFF
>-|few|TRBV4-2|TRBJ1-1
TGTGCCAGCAGCCAAGCCCTACAGGGGAACACTGAAGCTTTCTTT
CASSQALQGNTEAFF
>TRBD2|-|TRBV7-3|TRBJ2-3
TGTGCCAGCAGCCCAGAACGGGGGGTACTAGCGGGGCTAAGCACAGATACGCAGTATTTT
CASSPERGVLAGLSTDTQYF
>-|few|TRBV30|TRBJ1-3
TGTGCCTGGAGTGAAACCTGGGCCTCTGGAAACACCATATATTTT
CAWSETWASGNTIYF
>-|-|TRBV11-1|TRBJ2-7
TGTGCCAGCAGCCCCCCGGGGGCAGGGGGAACCTACGAGCAGTACTTC
CASSPPGAGGTYEQYF
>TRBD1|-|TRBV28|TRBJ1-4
TGTGCCAGCAGACCCGGACAGGCCTCTAATGAAAAACTGTTTTTT
CASRPGQASNEKLFF
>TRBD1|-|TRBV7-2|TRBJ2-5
TGTGCCAGCAGCTGGAACAGGGGGCAAGAGACCCAGTACTTC
CASSWNRGQETQYF
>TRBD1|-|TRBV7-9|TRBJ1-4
TGTGCCAGCAGCCACCGGGACAGGAACCATGAAAAACTGTTTTTT
CASSHRDRNHEKLFF
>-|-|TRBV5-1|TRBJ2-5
TGCGCCAGCGCCATTTACAGGCTCCAAGAGACCCAGTACTTC
CASAIYRLQETQYF
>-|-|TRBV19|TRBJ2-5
TGTGCCAGTAGTATAGCCCCAGGGCGTAGAGAGACCCAGTACTTC
CASSIAPGRRETQYF
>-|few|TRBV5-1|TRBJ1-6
TGCGCCAGCTCGGGGGGAGAGGCGGATAATTCACCCCTCCACTTT
CASSGGEADNSPLHF
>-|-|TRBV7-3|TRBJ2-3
TGTGCCAGCAGCTTATCAGGGGCCACAGATACGCAGTATTTT
CASSLSGATDTQYF
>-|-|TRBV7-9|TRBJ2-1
TGTGCCAGCAGCCCCCGGACAGTAGATTTCTACAATGAGCAGTTCTTC
CASSPRTVDFYNEQFF
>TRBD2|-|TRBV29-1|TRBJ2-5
TGCAGCGTTGGACTAGCGGGGGGCGGAGAGACCCAGTACTTC
CSVGLAGGGETQYF
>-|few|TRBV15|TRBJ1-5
TGTGCCACCAGCAGAGACGCAGGGCCGGGCCAGCCCCAGCATTTT
CATSRDAGPGQPQHF
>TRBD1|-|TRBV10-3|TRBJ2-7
TGTGCCATCAGCAGGGGGACAGGGGACCGCTACGAGCAGTACTTC
CAISRGTGDRYEQYF
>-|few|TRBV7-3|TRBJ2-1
TGTGCCAGCGCGGGGCCGGGAAATGAGCAGTTCTTC
CASAGPGNEQFF
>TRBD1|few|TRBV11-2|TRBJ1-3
TGTGCCAGCAGCTCTAACTCGGACAGGAAGAGCTCTGGAAACACCATATATTTT
CASSSNSDRKSSGNTIYF
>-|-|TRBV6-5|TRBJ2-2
TGTGCCAGCAGTGAATTTGATGGTACAGGGGAGCTGTTTTTT
CASSEFDGTGELFF
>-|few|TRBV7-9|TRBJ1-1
TGTGCCAGCAGCACAGACGGGAACACTGAAGCTTTCTTT
CASSTDGNTEAFF
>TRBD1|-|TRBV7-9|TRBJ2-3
TGTGCCAGCAGCGCGCCATCAGGGGGAGATACGCAGTATTTT
CASSAPSGGDTQYF
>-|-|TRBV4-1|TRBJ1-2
TGCGCCAGCAGCCAAGATCCCGCCAGGGGACACTATGGCTACACCTTC
CASSQDPARGHYGYTF
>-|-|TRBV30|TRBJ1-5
TGTGCCTGGAGTGTCGCGGGCGGGTTTCAGCCCCAGCATTTT
CAWSVAGGFQPQHF
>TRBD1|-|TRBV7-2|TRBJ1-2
TGTGCCAGCAGCCTACAGGGGAATAACTATGGCTACACCTTC
CASSLQGNNYGYTF
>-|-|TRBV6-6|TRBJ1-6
TGTGCCAGCTCAGACAGGCAACCTAATAATTCACCCCTCCACTTT
CASSDRQPNNSPLHF
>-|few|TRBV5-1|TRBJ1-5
TGCGCCAGCAGCTTGCAGGGTGAGGGCAATCAGCCCCAGCATTTT
CASSLQGEGNQPQHF
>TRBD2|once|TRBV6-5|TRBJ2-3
TGTGCCAGCAGTTCTAGCGGGGGCACAGATACGCAGTATTTT
CASSSSGGTDTQYF
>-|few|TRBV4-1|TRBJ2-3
TGCGCCAGCAGCCAAGGGATAGCGCGCAGCACAGATACGCAGTATTTT
CASSQGIARSTDTQYF
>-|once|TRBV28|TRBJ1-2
TGTGCCAATTGGGGGGAATATGGCTACACCTTC
CANWGEYGYTF
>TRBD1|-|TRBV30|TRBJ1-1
TGTGCCCTATACCCAGGGGGCTTTGAAGCTTTCTTT
CALYPGGFEAFF
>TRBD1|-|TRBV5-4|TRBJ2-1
TGTGCCAGCAGCCGCAGACAGGGCCCCTACAATGAGCAGTTCTTC
CASSRRQGPYNEQFF
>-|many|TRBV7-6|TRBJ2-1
TGTGCCAGCATCCCGGACTCCCAAGGGGGTGAGCAGTTCTTC
CASIPDSQGGEQFF